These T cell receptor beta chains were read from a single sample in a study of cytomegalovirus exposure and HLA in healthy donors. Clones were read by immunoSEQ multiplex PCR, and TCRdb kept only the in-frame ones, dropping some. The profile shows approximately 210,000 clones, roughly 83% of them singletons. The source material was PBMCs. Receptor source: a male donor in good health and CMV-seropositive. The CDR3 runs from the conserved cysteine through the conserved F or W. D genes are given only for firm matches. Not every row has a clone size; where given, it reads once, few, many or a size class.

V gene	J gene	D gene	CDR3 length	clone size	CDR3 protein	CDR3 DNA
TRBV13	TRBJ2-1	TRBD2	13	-	CASSLGLAPEQFF	TGTGCCAGCAGCCTGGGACTAGCCCCCGAGCAGTTCTTC
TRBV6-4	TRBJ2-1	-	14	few	CASSEGVVGNEQFF	TGTGCCAGCAGTGAAGGGGTAGTTGGCAATGAGCAGTTCTTC
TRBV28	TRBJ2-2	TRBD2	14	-	CASVAGENTGELFF	TGTGCCAGCGTAGCGGGAGAGAACACCGGGGAGCTGTTTTTT
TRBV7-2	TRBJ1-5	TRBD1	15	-	CASSPEGQGGQPQHF	TGTGCCAGCAGCCCAGAGGGACAGGGCGGGCAGCCCCAGCATTTT
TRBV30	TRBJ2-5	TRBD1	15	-	CAWREQGAGQETQYF	TGTGCCTGGAGGGAACAGGGGGCGGGTCAAGAGACCCAGTACTTC
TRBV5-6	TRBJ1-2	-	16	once	CASSTPTGDLFFPQAF	TGTGCCAGCAGCACCCCGACGGGGGACCTTTTTTTCCCCCAGGCCTTC
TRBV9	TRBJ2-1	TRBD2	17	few	CASSVTPTSGAYNEQFF	TGTGCCAGCAGCGTAACCCCAACTAGCGGGGCCTACAATGAGCAGTTCTTC
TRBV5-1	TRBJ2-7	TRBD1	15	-	CASSRGTGTNYEQYF	TGCGCCAGCAGCCGGGGGACAGGCACCAACTACGAGCAGTACTTC
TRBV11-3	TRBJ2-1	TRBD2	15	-	CASSVRLAGVDEQFF	TGTGCCAGCAGCGTAAGACTAGCGGGAGTGGATGAGCAGTTCTTC
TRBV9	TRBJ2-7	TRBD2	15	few	CASSALAGRSYEQYF	TGTGCCAGCAGCGCACTAGCGGGGAGATCCTACGAGCAGTACTTC
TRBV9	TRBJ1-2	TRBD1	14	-	CASSVAQQGSGYTF	TGTGCCAGCAGCGTAGCTCAACAGGGGAGCGGCTACACCTTC
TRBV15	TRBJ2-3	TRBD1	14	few	CATSRTGGQDTQYF	TGTGCCACCAGTAGAACAGGGGGCCAAGATACGCAGTATTTT
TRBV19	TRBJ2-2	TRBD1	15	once	CASTRTGGNTGELFF	TGTGCCAGTACCCGGACAGGGGGCAACACCGGGGAGCTGTTTTTT
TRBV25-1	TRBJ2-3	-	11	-	CARLGPDTQYF	TGTGCCAGACTGGGGCCGGATACGCAGTATTTT
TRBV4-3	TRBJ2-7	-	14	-	CASSHQMSIHEQYF	TGCGCCAGCAGCCATCAGATGTCCATCCACGAGCAGTACTTC
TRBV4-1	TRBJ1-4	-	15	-	CASSQDRATNEKLFF	TGCGCCAGCAGCCAAGATCGCGCAACTAATGAAAAACTGTTTTTT
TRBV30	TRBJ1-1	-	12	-	CAWSVRGAEAFF	TGTGCCTGGAGTGTACGGGGGGCTGAAGCTTTCTTT
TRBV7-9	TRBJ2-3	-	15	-	CASSPSRGGTDTQYF	TGTGCCAGCAGCCCTAGCAGGGGTGGCACAGATACGCAGTATTTT
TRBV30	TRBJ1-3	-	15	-	CAWTHEGAPGNTIYF	TGTGCCTGGACACATGAGGGTGCACCAGGAAACACCATATATTTT
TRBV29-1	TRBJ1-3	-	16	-	CSVVQQGARSGNTIYF	TGCAGCGTTGTCCAACAAGGAGCCCGGTCTGGAAACACCATATATTTT
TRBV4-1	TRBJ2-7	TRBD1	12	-	CASSKGTAEQYF	TGCGCCAGCAGCAAAGGGACAGCCGAGCAGTACTTC
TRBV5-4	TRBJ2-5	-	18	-	CASSLELMGGAEVETQYF	TGTGCCAGCAGCTTGGAGTTAATGGGGGGGGCGGAGGTAGAGACCCAGTACTTC
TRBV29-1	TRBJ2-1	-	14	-	CSAGRRGPYNEQFF	TGCAGCGCTGGCCGGCGGGGGCCCTACAATGAGCAGTTCTTC
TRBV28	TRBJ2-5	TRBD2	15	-	CASSHGGTIQETQYF	TGTGCCAGCAGCCATGGGGGGACTATTCAAGAGACCCAGTACTTC
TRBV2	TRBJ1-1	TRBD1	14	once	CASSVGQVNTEAFF	TGTGCCAGCAGTGTAGGACAGGTGAACACTGAAGCTTTCTTT
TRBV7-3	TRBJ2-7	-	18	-	CASSLTLRRLRRRDEQYF	TGTGCCAGCAGCTTAACCCTCCGGCGGCTTAGGCGCCGTGACGAGCAGTACTTC
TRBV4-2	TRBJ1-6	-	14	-	CASSQETGNSPLHF	TGTGCCAGCAGCCAAGAGACGGGGAATTCACCCCTCCACTTT
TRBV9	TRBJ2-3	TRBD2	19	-	CASSARTSGGTGVTDTQYF	TGTGCCAGCAGCGCGCGGACTAGCGGGGGGACAGGAGTCACAGATACGCAGTATTTT
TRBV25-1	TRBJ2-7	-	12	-	CASSDRSYEQYF	TGTGCCAGCAGTGACCGCTCCTACGAGCAGTACTTC
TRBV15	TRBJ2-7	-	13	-	CATGTASSYEQYF	TGTGCCACCGGGACTGCCAGCTCCTACGAGCAGTACTTC
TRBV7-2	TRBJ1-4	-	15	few	CASSIRIGGDGKLFF	TGTGCCAGCAGCATTAGAATAGGGGGAGATGGGAAACTGTTTTTT
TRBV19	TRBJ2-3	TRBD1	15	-	CASSIIVGQVDTQYF	TGTGCCAGTAGTATAATAGTGGGACAGGTAGATACGCAGTATTTT
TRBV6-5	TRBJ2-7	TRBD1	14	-	CASSLSTGPYEQYF	TGTGCCAGCAGCCTCTCGACAGGGCCCTACGAGCAGTACTTC
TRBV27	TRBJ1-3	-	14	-	CASSPGGTGNTIYF	TGTGCCAGCAGCCCGGGAGGTACTGGAAACACCATATATTTT
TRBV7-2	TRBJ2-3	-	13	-	CASSLAGSDTQYF	TGTGCCAGCAGCTTAGCGGGCTCAGATACGCAGTATTTT
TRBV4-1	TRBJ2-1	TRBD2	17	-	CASSPTAGTRFGNEQFF	TGCGCCAGCAGCCCTACCGCCGGGACTAGATTTGGCAATGAGCAGTTCTTC
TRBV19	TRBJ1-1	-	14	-	CASSIEAGRSEAFF	TGTGCCAGTAGTATAGAGGCAGGGAGGAGCGAAGCTTTCTTT
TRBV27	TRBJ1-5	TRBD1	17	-	CASSSYPSDRPNQPQHF	TGTGCCAGCAGTTCTTACCCATCGGACAGGCCTAATCAGCCCCAGCATTTT
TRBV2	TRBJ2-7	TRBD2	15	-	CASRTGTSGTGEQYF	TGTGCCAGCAGGACCGGGACTAGCGGGACGGGCGAGCAGTACTTC
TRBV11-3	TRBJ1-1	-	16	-	CASSKQGSAMNTEAFF	TGTGCCAGCAGCAAACAGGGTTCCGCCATGAACACTGAAGCTTTCTTT
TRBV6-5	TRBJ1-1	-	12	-	CASSLSGTEAFF	TGTGCCAGCAGTTTATCAGGGACTGAAGCTTTCTTT
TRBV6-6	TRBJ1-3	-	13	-	CASQGSSGNTIYF	TGTGCCTCCCAAGGGAGCTCTGGAAACACCATATATTTT
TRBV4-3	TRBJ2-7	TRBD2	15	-	CASSQYGTSGYEQYF	TGCGCCAGCAGCCAATACGGGACTAGCGGCTACGAGCAGTACTTC
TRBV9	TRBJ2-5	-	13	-	CASSVADQETQYF	TGTGCCAGCAGCGTAGCAGATCAAGAGACCCAGTACTTC
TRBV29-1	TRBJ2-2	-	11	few	CSVDQGRELFF	TGCAGCGTTGACCAGGGCCGGGAGCTGTTTTTT
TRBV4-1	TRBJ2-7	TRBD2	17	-	CASSQDGQAGESYEQYF	TGCGCCAGCAGCCAAGATGGTCAAGCGGGAGAATCCTACGAGCAGTACTTC
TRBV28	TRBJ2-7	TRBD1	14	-	CASSKTGLPYEQYF	TGTGCCAGCAGTAAGACAGGGCTCCCCTACGAGCAGTACTTC
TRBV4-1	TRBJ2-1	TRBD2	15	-	CASSQDRGDYNEQFF	TGCGCCAGCAGCCAAGATCGGGGGGACTACAATGAGCAGTTCTTC
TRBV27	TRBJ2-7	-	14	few	CASSLLAGGYEQYF	TGTGCCAGCAGTTTATTAGCAGGAGGCTACGAGCAGTACTTC
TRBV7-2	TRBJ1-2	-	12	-	CASSSQGYGYTF	TGTGCCAGCAGCTCCCAGGGATACGGCTACACCTTC
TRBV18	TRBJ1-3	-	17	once	CASSPPPGHLSGNTIYF	TGTGCCAGCTCACCTCCGCCGGGACACCTCTCTGGAAACACCATATATTTT
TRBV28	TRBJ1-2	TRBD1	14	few	CASREQGALIGYTF	TGTGCCAGCAGGGAGCAGGGGGCGTTAATTGGCTACACCTTC